The rows below give T cell receptor beta chains drawn from one sample of a study of cytomegalovirus exposure and HLA in healthy donors. The method was immunoSEQ multiplex PCR; TCRdb's version includes in-frame clones alone and lacks a portion of them. The table shows some 79,000 clones, with 90% to 95% occurring only once. The material sequenced was PBMCs. All receptors come from a woman in her late teens or twenties in good health and CMV-seropositive. The CDR3 runs from the conserved cysteine through the conserved F or W.

V gene,CDR3 length,CDR3 protein
TRBV10-1,15,CASSWTAGSNQPQHF
TRBV5-1,17,CASSLGQGALVAGELFF
TRBV6-1,14,CASSGDIGANVLTF
TRBV2,15,CASGLAGVGQNIQYF
TRBV7-2,16,CASSDRTSKTRNEQFF
TRBV28,14,CASGGTGGISPLHF
TRBV28,13,CASKTSGVTEAFF
TRBV5-1,16,CASSFGGSLSYYGYTF
TRBV7-2,15,CASSLVRTETYEQYF
TRBV2,18,CASSDRPFIDRGNEKLFF
TRBV6-5,14,CASTRQGAGYGYTF
TRBV4-1,15,CASSQVQGASAEAFF
TRBV6-5,12,CASSYDNNGYTF
TRBV27,13,CASSFSGGTEAFF
TRBV6-5,13,CASSYGQGSTIYF
TRBV29-1,15,CSVLTSGRRGDTQYF
TRBV28,15,CASSEASGDPPTAYF
TRBV6-1,12,CASRSSTDTQYF
TRBV6-5,11,CASRSKREAFF
TRBV28,21,CASSSPYRRPTSGTGYNEQFF
TRBV18,14,CASSPQSTGNTIYF
TRBV28,14,CASTRTGAPYEQYF
TRBV11-2,15,CASSFRGWANEKLFF
TRBV6-6,14,CASRRLAGGGTQYF
TRBV28,13,CASSWTGGGGYTF
TRBV18,12,CASSPQGTEAFF
TRBV27,14,CASSFTATNEKLFF
TRBV2,13,CASSDRGNSPLHF
TRBV5-6,14,CASSPWGAGNTIYF
TRBV28,13,CASSPPAKNIQYF
TRBV7-2,17,CASSLDSGSVRVRAKFF
TRBV2,15,CASSEATGQRYEQYF
TRBV5-4,16,CASSLNMRGGDHEQFF
TRBV6-1,15,CASSVGGPETQPQHF
TRBV5-1,17,CASSLVLAGGGTHTQYF
TRBV7-2,13,CASSLGGGYGYTF
TRBV28,15,CASRTGGRANEKLFF
TRBV5-8,13,CASSLQVDTEAFF
TRBV4-1,15,CASSFPAGGGETQYF
TRBV7-2,16,CASSLAPSGSGYEQYF
TRBV28,13,CASSFGINNEQFF
TRBV15,16,CATSIALAGADGELFF
TRBV11-2,15,CASSQLLAGGGAQYF
TRBV7-2,14,CASSGHRHTYEQYF
TRBV27,15,CASSHSGSSYNEQFF
TRBV5-1,17,CASSLLVAGGLYNEQFF
TRBV28,16,CASSLDRGRRTGELFF
TRBV6-6,16,CASILSLGQGDQPQHF
TRBV28,14,CASSSQAKRGGYTF
TRBV6-5,16,CASSYSMSGGPNEQYF
TRBV6-5,13,CASSYKVNTEAFF
TRBV25-1,14,CASRPQGSYNEQFF
TRBV19,14,CASSSPGSNQPQHF
TRBV4-1,18,CASSQDLDRSPVRQPQHF